This TCR beta chain was retrieved from a study of vaccination and CD4 T cells after COVID-19. Overall study: The convalescents included six males and four females, and among them two were Hispanic while seven were Caucasian. The post-COVID sampling time was a median 101 days after diagnosis, ranging from 35 to 161.

Described treatment: approximately 9-day PBMC culture with coronavirus spike peptide pools or control peptides (ViraFEST assay). The unexposed donor gave CD4+ T cells before the COVID-19 pandemic (2011-2018). Points from the study as a whole: Analysis of convalescent patients found that 304 of 307 vaccine-specific clones were spike mono-reactive.

The germline V gene has CDR1 DFQATT and CDR2 SNEGSKA (reference sequence). Trimming took 1 base from V and 3 from J; bases not matched to a gene: 5. This CDR3 is 15 amino acids long. Sequencing of DNA taken from cultured CD4+ T cells relied on the Oncomine TCR Beta short-read assay. Each CDR3 protein gets one entry after TCRdb re-called the PCR reads with MiXCR. This repertoire shows about 5,400 distinct CDR3 sequences, about 37% found once; its top ten account for roughly 36%. In this sample, this clonotype turned up once. What it binds is not known. The specimen was CD4+ T cells from blood, cultured in vitro. V gene TRBV20-1 combines with J gene TRBJ2-3; 9 nucleotides match TRBD1. This receptor was taken from a human donor in good health. CDR3 in amino acids: CSARGGTGRTDTQYF. CDR3 DNA: TGCAGTGCTAGAGGGGGGACAGGGAGAACAGATACGCAGTATTTT.